These T cell receptor beta chains were read from a single sample in a study of OX40 agonist ivuxolimab in advanced cancers. Clones were sequenced by immunoSEQ multiplex PCR, and TCRdb holds only the in-frame ones, with some missing. The data show about 70,000 clones, roughly 80% seen once. The source material was CD4+ or CD8+ T cells sorted from blood, sampled in a trial of the OX40 agonist ivuxolimab. The source is an adult with an advanced solid tumor such as melanoma, head and neck, liver or kidney cancer. Each CDR3 is given with its conserved first and last residue. The D gene is left open where the match is weak. Expanded clones get a size class; other rows say once, few or many, or leave the size out.

14	TRBV6-6	NA	TRBD1	TRBJ2-3	CASSPGQGGDTQYF	TGTGCCAGCAGCCCAGGACAGGGAGGTGATACGCAGTATTTT
14	TRBV7-9	NA	NA	TRBJ2-2	CASRDTGNTGELFF	TGTGCCAGCAGGGATACAGGGAACACCGGGGAGCTGTTTTTT
14	TRBV7-2	NA	NA	TRBJ2-3	CASSHYRGTDTQYF	TGTGCCAGCAGTCATTACCGGGGCACAGATACGCAGTATTTT
16	TRBV5-6	NA	NA	TRBJ2-1	CASSPTRGGNYNEQFF	TGTGCCAGCAGCCCCACTCGTGGGGGAAACTACAATGAGCAGTTCTTC
16	TRBV9	NA	NA	TRBJ2-5	CASSVAFGGGEQTQYF	TGTGCCAGCAGCGTAGCCTTCGGAGGGGGCGAACAGACCCAGTACTTC
12	TRBV7-9	NA	NA	TRBJ2-1	CASSLLSSAGFF	TGTGCCAGCAGCTTACTCTCCAGCGCAGGGTTCTTC
13	TRBV6-1	few	NA	TRBJ1-4	CASSDSGYQKLFF	TGTGCCAGCAGTGACTCGGGGTACCAGAAACTGTTTTTT
15	TRBV18	NA	NA	TRBJ2-7	CASSPPARGGYEQYF	TGTGCCAGCTCACCACCGGCAAGGGGGGGCTACGAGCAGTACTTC
15	TRBV7-2	NA	TRBD2	TRBJ2-3	CASSLLAGDEDTQYF	TGTGCCAGCAGCTTACTAGCGGGAGATGAAGATACGCAGTATTTT
16	TRBV18	NA	NA	TRBJ1-2	CASSPPSVGQGNGYTF	TGTGCCAGCTCACCACCTTCGGTGGGCCAGGGGAATGGCTACACCTTC